Described below is a single T cell receptor (beta chain) sequence and its context. Generated by immunoSEQ multiplex PCR, the TCRdb table keeps only in-frame clones and is missing some. The sample shows about 270,000 clones, about 89% of them seen only once. V dropped 0 bases and J dropped 3 bases, with 13 bases sitting between them. There are 15 residues in the CDR3. Germline CDR1 and CDR2: SGHRS and YFSETQ. These data belong to a study of blood T cell repertoires in COVID-19. The TCR comes from a man in his forties with active or convalescent COVID-19. Input material: peripheral blood. The chain is built from TRBV5-1 and TRBJ2-7, with D possibly TRBD1 on 6 matching bases. CDR3 DNA: TGCGCCAGCAGCTTGGTGGCAGGGGCCCACTACGAGCAGTACTTC. Its translation: CASSLVAGAHYEQYF.